This T cell receptor beta chain was captured in a study of identical twins. Germline CDR1 SGHNT, CDR2 YYREEE (reference sequence). V lost 2 bases, J lost 1 base, and 8 bases lay in between. The CDR3 spans 14 residues. This clonotype was counted once. Its antigen is unknown. The study, taken as a whole, reports: Models predicted too little out-of-frame TCR alpha sharing in monozygotic twins. Within twin pairs, the out-of-frame alpha sequences they shared showed excess low generation probability.

A universal primer site arose from template switching, and cDNA bore unique molecular identifiers. TCRdb itself ran the 5' RACE reads through MiXCR, one entry per CDR3 protein. The sample comprises 510,000 or so distinct CDR3 sequences, roughly 15% of which are singletons, and 0.44% rests with the top ten. These records were also assigned to another study, of yellow fever vaccine responses in identical twins.

The rearrangement links TRBV5-4 to TRBJ2-3, with D possibly being TRBD2 (5 bases). Sequenced sample: CD4+ T cells sorted from blood. This sequence originates from a woman aged 18-29 years in good health. CDR3: CASSLADRTDTQYF. In DNA form, the CDR3 reads TGTGCCAGCAGCTTAGCGGACCGCACAGATACGCAGTATTTT. The full variable domain, completed using reference TRBV5-4 and TRBJ2-3, is ETGVTQSPTHLIKTRGQQVTLRCSSQSGHNTVSWYQQALGQGPQFIFQYYREEENGRGNFPPRFSGLQFPNYSSELNVNALELDDSALYLCASSLADRTDTQYFGPGTRLTVL.